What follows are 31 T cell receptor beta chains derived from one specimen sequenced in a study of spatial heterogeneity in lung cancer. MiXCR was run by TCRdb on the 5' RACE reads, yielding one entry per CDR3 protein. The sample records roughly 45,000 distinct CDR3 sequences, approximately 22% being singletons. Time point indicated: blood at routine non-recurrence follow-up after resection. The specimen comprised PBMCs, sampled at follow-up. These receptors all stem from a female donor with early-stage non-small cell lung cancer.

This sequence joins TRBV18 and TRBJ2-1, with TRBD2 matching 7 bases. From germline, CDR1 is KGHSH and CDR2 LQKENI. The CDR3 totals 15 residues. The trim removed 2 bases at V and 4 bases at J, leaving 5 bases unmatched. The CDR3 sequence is CASSPVRERYNEQFF. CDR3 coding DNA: TGTGCCAGCTCACCAGTGCGGGAGCGATACAATGAGCAGTTCTTC.

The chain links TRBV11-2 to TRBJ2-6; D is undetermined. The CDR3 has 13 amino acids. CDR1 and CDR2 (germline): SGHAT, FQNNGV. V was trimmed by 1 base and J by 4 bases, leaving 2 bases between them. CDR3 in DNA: TGTGCCAGCAGCTTAGCCGGGGCCAACGTCCTGACTTTC. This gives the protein CASSLAGANVLTF.

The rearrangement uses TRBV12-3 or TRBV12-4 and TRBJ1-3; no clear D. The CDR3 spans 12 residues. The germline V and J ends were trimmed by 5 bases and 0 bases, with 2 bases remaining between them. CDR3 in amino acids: CASSLSGNTIYF. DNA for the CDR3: TGTGCCAGCAGTCTCTCTGGAAACACCATATATTTT.

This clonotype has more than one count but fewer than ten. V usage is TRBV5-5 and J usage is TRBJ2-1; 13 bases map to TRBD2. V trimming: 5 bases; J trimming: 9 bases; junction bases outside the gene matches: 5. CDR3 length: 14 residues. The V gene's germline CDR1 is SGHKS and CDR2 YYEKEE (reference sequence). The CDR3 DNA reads TGTGCCAGCAGACTAGCGGGAGGGCCGGTTGAGCAGTTCTTC. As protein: CASRLAGGPVEQFF.

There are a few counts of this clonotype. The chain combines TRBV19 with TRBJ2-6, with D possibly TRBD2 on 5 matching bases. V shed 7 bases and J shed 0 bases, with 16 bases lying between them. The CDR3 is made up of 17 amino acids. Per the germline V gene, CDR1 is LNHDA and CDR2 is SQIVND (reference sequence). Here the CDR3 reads CASTPRRGSSGANVLTF. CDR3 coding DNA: TGTGCCAGTACCCCTAGGCGTGGGAGCTCTGGGGCCAACGTCCTGACTTTC.

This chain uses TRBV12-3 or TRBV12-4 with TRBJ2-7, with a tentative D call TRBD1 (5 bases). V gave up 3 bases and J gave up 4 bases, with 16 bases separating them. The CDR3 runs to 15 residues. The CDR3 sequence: CASSFSGSRAYEQYF. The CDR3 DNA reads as TGTGCCAGCAGTTTTTCCGGATCCAGGGCATACGAGCAGTACTTC.

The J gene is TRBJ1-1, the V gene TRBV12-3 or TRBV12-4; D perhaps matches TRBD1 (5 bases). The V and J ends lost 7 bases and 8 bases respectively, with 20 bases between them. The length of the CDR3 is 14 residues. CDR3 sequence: CASILGVGGPEAFF. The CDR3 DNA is TGTGCCAGCATCTTAGGCGTGGGGGGACCCGAAGCTTTCTTT.

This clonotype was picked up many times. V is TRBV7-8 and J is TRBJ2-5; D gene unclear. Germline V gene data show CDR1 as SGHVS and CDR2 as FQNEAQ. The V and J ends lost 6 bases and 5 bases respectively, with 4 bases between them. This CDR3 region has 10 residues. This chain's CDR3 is CASSLETQYF. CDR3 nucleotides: TGTGCCAGCAGTCTTGAGACCCAGTACTTC.

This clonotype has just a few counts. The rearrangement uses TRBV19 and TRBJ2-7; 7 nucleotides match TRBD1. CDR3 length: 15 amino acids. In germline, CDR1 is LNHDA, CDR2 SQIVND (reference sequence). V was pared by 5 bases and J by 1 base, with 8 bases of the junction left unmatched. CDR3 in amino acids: CASSERNRGSYEQYF. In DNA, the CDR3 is TGTGCCAGTAGTGAGAGAAACAGGGGATCCTACGAGCAGTACTTC.

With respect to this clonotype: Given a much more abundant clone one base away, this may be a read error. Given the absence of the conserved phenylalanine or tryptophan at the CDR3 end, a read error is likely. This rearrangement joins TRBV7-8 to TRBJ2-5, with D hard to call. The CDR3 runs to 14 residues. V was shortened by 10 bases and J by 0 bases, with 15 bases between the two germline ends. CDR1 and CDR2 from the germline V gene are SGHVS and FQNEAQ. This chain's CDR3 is CATETRKNQETQYS. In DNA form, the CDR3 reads TGTGCCACGGAAACCCGGAAGAACCAAGAGACCCAGTACTCC.

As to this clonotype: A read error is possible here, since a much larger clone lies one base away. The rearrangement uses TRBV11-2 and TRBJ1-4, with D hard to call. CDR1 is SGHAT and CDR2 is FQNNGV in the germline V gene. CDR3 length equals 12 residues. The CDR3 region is CASSIRGERLFF. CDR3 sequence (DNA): TGTGCCAGCAGCATACGTGGGGAAAGACTGTTTTTT.

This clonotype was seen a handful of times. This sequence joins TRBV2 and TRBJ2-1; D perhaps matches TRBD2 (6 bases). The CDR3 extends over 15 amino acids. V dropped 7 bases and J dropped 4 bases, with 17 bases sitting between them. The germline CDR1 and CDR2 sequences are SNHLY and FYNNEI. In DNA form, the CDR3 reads TGTGCCAGCATTTCCCGTGGGGACTCTTACAATGAGCAGTTCTTC. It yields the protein CASISRGDSYNEQFF.

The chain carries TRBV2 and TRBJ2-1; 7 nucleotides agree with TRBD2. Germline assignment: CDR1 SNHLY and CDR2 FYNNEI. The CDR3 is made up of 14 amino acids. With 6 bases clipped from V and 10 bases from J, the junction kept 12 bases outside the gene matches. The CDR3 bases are TGTGCCAGCAGAGCGGACTCCATGGGGGGGGAGCAGTTCTTC. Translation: CASRADSMGGEQFF.

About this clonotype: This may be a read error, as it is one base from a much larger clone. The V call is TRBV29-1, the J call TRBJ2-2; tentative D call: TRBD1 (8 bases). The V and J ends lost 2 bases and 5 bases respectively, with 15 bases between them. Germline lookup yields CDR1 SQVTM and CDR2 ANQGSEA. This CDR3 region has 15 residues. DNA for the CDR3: TGCAGCGTTGAACCCGGACAGGGAGGGACCGGGGAGCTGTTTTTT. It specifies CSVEPGQGGTGELFF.

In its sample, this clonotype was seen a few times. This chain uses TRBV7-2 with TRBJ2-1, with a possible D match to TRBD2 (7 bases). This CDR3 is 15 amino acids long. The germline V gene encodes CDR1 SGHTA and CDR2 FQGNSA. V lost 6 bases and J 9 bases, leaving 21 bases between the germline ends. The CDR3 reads CASSPAGGPSVEQFF. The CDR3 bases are TGTGCCAGCAGTCCTGCCGGGGGGCCGAGTGTTGAGCAGTTCTTC.

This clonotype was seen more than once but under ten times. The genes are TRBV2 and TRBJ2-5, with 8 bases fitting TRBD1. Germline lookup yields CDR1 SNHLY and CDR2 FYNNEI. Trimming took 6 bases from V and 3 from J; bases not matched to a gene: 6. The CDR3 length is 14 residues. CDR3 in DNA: TGTGCCAGCAGGAGACACAGGGGGGAAGAGACCCAGTACTTC. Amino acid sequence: CASRRHRGEETQYF.

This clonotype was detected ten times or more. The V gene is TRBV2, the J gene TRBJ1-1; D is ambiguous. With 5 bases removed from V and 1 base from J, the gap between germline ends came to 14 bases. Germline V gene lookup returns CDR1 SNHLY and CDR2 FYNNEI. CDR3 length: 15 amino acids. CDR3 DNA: TGTGCCAGCAGTCAATCCCGTATCGAGAACACTGAAGCTTTCTTT. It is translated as CASSQSRIENTEAFF.

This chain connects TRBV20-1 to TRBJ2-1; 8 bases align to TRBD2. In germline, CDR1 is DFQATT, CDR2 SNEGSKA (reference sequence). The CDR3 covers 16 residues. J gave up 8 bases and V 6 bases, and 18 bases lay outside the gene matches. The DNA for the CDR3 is TGCAGTGCGAGCCTCCCTGGACTAGCCCCCGGGGATGAGCAGTTCTTC. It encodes CSASLPGLAPGDEQFF.

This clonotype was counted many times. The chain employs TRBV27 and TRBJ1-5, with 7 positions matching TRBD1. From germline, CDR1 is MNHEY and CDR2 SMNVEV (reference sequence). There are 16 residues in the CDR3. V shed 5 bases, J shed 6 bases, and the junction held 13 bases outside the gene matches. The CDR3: CASSTHRGQSGQPQHF. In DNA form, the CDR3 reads TGTGCCAGCAGTACCCACAGGGGACAGAGCGGTCAGCCCCAGCATTTT.

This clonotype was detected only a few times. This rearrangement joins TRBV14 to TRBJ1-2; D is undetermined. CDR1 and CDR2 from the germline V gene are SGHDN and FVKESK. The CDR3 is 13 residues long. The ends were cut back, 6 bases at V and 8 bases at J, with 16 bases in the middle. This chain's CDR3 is CASSRYPSEGYTF. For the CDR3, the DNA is TGTGCCAGCAGTCGCTACCCCTCGGAGGGCTACACCTTC.

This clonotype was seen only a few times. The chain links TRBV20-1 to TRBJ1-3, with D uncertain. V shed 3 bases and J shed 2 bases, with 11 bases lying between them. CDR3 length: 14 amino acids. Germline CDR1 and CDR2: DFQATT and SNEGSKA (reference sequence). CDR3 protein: CSASKASPGNTIYF. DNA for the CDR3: TGCAGTGCTAGTAAGGCGAGCCCTGGAAACACCATATATTTT.

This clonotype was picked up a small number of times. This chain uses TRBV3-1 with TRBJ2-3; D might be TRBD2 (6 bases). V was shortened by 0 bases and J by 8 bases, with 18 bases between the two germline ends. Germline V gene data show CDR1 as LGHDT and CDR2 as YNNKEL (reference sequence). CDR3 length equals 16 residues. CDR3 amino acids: CASSQEGMGTEGTQYF. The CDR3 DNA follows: TGTGCCAGCAGCCAAGAAGGCATGGGGACTGAAGGTACGCAGTATTTT.

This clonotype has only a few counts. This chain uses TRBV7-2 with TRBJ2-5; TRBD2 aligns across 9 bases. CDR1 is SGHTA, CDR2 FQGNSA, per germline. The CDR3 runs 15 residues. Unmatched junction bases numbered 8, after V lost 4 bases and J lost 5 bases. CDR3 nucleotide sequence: TGTGCCAGCAGCTCTAGCGGGGCCCCCGTGGAGACCCAGTACTTC. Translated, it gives CASSSSGAPVETQYF.

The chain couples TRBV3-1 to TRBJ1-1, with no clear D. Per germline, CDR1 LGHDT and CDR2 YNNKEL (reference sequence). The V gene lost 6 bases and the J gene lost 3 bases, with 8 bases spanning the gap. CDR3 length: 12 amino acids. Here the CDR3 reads CASRRADTEAFF. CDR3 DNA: TGTGCCAGCAGGAGGGCGGACACTGAAGCTTTCTTT.

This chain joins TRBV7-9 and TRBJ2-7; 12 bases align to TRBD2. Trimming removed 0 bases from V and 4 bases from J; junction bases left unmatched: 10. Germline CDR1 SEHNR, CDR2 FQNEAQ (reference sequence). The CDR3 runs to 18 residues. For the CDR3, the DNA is TGTGCCAGCAGCTTAGCCCTAGCGGGAGGGCCGATAGTATACGAGCAGTACTTC. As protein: CASSLALAGGPIVYEQYF.

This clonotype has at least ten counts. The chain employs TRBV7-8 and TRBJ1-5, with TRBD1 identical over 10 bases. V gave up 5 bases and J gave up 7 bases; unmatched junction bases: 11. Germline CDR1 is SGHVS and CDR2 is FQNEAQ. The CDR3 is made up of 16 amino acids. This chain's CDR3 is CASSPVDGQGEQPQHF. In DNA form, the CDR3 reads TGTGCCAGCAGCCCAGTCGATGGACAGGGGGAGCAGCCCCAGCATTTT.

Here the CDR3 DNA reads TGTGCCTGGTCAGGCAGCTATGGCTACACCTTC. Amino acid sequence: CAWSGSYGYTF. V and J are TRBV30 and TRBJ1-2, with unresolved D. Germline values: CDR1 GTSNPN, CDR2 SVGIG (reference sequence). Trimming stripped 5 bases from V and 4 bases from J, with 8 bases between. The length of the CDR3 is 11 residues.

The CDR3 region has the DNA TGTGCCAGCAGGTACACAGATACGCAGTATTTT. Protein product: CASRYTDTQYF. This sequence joins TRBV2 and TRBJ2-3; no clear D. This CDR3 comprises 11 residues. Germline CDR1 SNHLY, CDR2 FYNNEI. Trimming took 6 bases from V and 2 from J, leaving 3 bases between them.

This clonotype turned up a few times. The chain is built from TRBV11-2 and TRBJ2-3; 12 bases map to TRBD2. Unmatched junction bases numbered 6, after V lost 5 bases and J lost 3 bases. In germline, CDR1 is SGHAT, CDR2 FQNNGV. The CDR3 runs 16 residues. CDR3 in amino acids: CASSPLTSGGTDTQYF. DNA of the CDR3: TGTGCCAGCAGCCCTCTGACTAGCGGGGGAACAGATACGCAGTATTTT.

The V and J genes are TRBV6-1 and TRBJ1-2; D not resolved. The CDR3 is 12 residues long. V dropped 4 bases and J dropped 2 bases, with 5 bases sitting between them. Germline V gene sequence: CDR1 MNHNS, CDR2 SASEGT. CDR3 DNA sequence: TGTGCCAGCAGTGTAAAGAACTATGGCTACACCTTC. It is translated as CASSVKNYGYTF.

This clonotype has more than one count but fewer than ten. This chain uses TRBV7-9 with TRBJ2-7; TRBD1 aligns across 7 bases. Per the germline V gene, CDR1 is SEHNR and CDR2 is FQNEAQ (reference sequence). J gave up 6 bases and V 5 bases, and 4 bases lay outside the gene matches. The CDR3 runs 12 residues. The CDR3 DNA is TGTGCCAGCAGCCCGCCAGGGGGCGAGCAGTACGTC. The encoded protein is CASSPPGGEQYV.